This TCR beta chain was retrieved from a study of T cell repertoires in cytomegalovirus infection. A remark on this clonotype: The antigen is undetermined.

TCRdb called the reads again in MiXCR, with one record for every CDR3 protein. Among under 850,000 distinct CDR3 sequences, roughly 30% were seen once, and the ten largest hold about 20%. CDR1 and CDR2 from the germline V gene are LNHDA and SQIVND (reference sequence). This CDR3 spans 13 amino acids. Trimming removed 1 base at V and 8 bases at J, with 8 bases between. This specimen consisted of cultured PBMCs, obtained from culture after CMV antigen stimulation. The chain carries TRBV19 and TRBJ1-4, with D unresolved. The sequence was obtained from a human donor in good health (CMV status not recorded). Some clones in this sample may be carry-over from other donors' samples. The CDR3 loop reads CASSIGQTEKLFF. The CDR3 DNA sequence: TGTGCCAGTAGTATAGGGCAGACGGAAAAACTGTTTTTT.